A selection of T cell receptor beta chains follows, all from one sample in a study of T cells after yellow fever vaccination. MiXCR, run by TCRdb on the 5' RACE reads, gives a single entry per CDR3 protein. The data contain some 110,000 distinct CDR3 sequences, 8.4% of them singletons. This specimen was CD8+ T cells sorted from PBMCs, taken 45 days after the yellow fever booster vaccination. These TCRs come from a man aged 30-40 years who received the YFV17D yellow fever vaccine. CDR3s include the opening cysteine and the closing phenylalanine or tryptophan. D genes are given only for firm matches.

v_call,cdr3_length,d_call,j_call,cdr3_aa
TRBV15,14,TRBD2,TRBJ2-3,CATSRELATDTQYF
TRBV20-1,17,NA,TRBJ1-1,CSARDTSGAMENTEAFF
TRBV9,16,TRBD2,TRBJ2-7,CASSVGASGSPYEQYF
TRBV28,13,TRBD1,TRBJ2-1,CASSLYRGGEQFF
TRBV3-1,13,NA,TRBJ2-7,CASSQDSRVEQYF
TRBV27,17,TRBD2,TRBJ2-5,CASSLTLSGSVGETQYF
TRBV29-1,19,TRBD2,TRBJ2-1,CSVEPVGLADISSYNEQFF
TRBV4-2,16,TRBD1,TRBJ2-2,CASSPRGRKGTGELFF
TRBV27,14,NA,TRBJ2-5,CASSLHGFQETQYF
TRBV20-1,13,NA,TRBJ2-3,CSARDPSTDTQYF
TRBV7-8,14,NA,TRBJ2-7,CASSLDLSAYEQYF
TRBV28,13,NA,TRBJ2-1,CASSWERYNEQFF
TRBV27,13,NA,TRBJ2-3,CASTSPSTDTQYF
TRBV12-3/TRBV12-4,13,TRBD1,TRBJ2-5,CASSHTGEETQYF
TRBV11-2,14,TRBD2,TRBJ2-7,CASSVGTSGYEQYF
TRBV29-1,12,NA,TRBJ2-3,CSVGGGPDTQYF
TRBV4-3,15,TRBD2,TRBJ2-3,CASSQDSGAGATQYF
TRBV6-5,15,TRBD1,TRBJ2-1,CASSYETGIYNEQFF
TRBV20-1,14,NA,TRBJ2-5,CSANPTRAIETQYF
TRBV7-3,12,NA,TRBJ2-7,CASSLGGGEQYF
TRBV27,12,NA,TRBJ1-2,CATSKGSYGYTF
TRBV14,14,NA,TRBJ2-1,CASSHYGGYNEQFF
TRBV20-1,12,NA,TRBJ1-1,CSATGTSTEAFF
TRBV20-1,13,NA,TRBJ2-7,CSAYGGNDYEQYF
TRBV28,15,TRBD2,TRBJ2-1,CASTMSLGGTNEQFF
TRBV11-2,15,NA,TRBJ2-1,CASSLDFGVGNEQFF
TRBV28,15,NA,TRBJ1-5,CASSFTGGGRQPQHF
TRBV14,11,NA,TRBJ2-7,CASSQGVEQYF
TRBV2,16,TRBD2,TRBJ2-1,CASSETLGLADNEQFF
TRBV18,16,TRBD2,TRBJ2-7,CASSPSRGLASYEQYF
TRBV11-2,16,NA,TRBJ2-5,CASSLGSDMYQETQYF
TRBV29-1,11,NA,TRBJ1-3,CSVGTAGTIYF
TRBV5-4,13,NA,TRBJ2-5,CASNPRDQETQYF
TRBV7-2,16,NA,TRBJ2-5,CASSHLKQLYQETQYF
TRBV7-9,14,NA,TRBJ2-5,CASSTTRGEETQYF
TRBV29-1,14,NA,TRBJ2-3,CSVPDGTSTDTQYF
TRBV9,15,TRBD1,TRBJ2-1,CASSPTGEVYNEQFF
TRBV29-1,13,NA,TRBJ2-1,CSVVGSRGNEQFF
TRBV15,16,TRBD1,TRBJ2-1,CATRGEPGQKYNEQFF
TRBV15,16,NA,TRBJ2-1,CATSSKDFFSYNEQFF
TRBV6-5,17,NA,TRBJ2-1,CASSLPPSGRTYNEQFF
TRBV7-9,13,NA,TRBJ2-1,CASSSKGFWEQFF
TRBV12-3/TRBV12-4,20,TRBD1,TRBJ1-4,CASSFRNRTGRAATNEKLFF